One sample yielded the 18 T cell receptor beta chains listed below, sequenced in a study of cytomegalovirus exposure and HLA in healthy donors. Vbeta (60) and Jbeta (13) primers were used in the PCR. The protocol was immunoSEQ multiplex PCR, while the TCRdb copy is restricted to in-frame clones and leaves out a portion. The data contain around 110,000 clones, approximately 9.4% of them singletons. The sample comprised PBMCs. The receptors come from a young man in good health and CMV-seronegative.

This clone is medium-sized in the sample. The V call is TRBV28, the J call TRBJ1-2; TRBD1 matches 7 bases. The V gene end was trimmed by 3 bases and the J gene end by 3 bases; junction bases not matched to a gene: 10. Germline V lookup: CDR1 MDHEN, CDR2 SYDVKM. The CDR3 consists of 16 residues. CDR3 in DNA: TGTGCCAGCAGTTTGGGAGGACAGGAGGGACACTATGGCTACACCTTC. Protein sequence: CASSLGGQEGHYGYTF.

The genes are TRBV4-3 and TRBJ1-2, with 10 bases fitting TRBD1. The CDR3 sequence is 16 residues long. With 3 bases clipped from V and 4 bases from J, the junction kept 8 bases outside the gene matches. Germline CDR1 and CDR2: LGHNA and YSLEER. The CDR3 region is CASSQSGTGAGYGYTF. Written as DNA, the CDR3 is TGCGCCAGCAGCCAGAGTGGGACAGGGGCTGGCTATGGCTACACCTTC.

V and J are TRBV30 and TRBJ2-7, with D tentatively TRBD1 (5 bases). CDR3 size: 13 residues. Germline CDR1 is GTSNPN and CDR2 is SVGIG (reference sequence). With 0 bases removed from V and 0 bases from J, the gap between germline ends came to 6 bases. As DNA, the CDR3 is TGTGCCTGGAGTGTCGACAGCTCCTACGAGCAGTACTTC. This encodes CAWSVDSSYEQYF.

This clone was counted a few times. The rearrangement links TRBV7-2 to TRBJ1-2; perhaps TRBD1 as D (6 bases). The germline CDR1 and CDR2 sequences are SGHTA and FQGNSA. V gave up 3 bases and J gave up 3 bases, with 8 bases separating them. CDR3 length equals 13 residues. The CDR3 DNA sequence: TGTGCCAGCAGCTTCAACAGGGACTATGGCTACACCTTC. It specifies CASSFNRDYGYTF.

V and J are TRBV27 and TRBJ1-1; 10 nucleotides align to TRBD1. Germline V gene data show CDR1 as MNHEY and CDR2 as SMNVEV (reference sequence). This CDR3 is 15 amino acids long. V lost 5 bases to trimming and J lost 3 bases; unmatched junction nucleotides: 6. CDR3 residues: CASSPRDRGYTEAFF. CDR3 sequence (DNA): TGTGCCAGCAGTCCCCGGGACAGGGGATACACTGAAGCTTTCTTT.

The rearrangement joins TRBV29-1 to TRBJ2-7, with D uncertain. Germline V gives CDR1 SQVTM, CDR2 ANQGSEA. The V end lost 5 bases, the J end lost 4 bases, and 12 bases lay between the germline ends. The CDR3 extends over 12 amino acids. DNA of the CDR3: TGCAGCGTTCGTGACTCACCTTACGAGCAGTACTTC. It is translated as CSVRDSPYEQYF.

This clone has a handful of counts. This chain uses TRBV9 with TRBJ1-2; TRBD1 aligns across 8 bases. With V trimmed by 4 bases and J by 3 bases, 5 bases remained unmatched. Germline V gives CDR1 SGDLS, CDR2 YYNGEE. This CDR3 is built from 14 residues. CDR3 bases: TGTGCCAGCAGCCTAAGGGGACAGGACTATGGCTACACCTTC. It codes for CASSLRGQDYGYTF.

The DNA of the CDR3 is TGTGCCAGCAGTATCTCCACAGGGGCAGATGGCTACACCTTC. Translating gives CASSISTGADGYTF. The chain joins TRBV6-6 to TRBJ1-2; 7 bases fit TRBD1. Looked up from germline, CDR1 is MNHNY and CDR2 is SVGAGI (reference sequence). With 5 bases clipped from V and 6 bases from J, the junction kept 9 bases outside the gene matches. The CDR3 covers 14 residues.

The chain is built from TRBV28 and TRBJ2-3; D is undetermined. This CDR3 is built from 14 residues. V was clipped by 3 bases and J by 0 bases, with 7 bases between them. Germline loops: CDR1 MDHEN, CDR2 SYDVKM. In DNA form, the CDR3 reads TGTGCCAGCAGTTTCAGATCTAGCACAGATACGCAGTATTTT. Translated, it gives CASSFRSSTDTQYF. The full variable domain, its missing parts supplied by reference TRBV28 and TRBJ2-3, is DVKVTQSSRYLVKRTGEKVFLECVQDMDHENMFWYRQDPGLGLRLIYFSYDVKMKEKGDIPEGYSVSREKKERFSLILESASTNQTSMYLCASSFRSSTDTQYFGPGTRLTVL.

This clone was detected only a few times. The CDR3 loop reads CASSLGLAGAETQYF. The CDR3 DNA reads as TGTGCCAGCAGCTTAGGGCTAGCGGGAGCAGAGACCCAGTACTTC. The chain has TRBV7-9 and TRBJ2-5; 10 bases line up with TRBD2. This CDR3 is 15 amino acids long. Per germline, CDR1 SEHNR and CDR2 FQNEAQ (reference sequence). Losses at the gene ends were 1 base for V and 4 bases for J; bases not matched to a gene: 3.

In nucleotides, the CDR3 is TGTGCCAGCAGCCCGGACAGTGGGAACTATGGCTACACCTTC. Protein product: CASSPDSGNYGYTF. V gene TRBV7-3 combines with J gene TRBJ1-2, with D perhaps matching TRBD1 (6 bases). The ends were cut back, 5 bases at V and 2 bases at J, with 12 bases in the middle. CDR3 size: 14 residues. Germline CDR1 is SGHTA and CDR2 is FQGTGA.

CDR3 loop: CAWTPGTGDEKLFF. The CDR3 DNA follows: TGTGCCTGGACCCCCGGGACAGGGGATGAAAAACTGTTTTTT. The V gene is TRBV30, the J gene TRBJ1-4; 10 bases are a match to TRBD1. This CDR3 has 14 amino acids. Germline CDR1 GTSNPN, CDR2 SVGIG (reference sequence). J was trimmed by 6 bases and V by 4 bases; bases with no gene match: 5.

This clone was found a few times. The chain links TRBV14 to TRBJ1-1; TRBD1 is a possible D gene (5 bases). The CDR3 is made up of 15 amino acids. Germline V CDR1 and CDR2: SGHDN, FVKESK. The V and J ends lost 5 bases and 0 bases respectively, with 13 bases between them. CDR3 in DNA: TGTGCCAGCAGCGAATGGGGCCTCATGAACACTGAAGCTTTCTTT. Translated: CASSEWGLMNTEAFF.

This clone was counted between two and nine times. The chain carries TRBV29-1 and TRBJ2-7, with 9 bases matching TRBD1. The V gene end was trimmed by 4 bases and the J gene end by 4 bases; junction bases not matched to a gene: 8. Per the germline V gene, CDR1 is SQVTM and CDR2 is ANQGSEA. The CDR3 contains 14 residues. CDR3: CSVAGDRDAYEQYF. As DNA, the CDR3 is TGCAGCGTTGCCGGGGACAGGGACGCTTACGAGCAGTACTTC.

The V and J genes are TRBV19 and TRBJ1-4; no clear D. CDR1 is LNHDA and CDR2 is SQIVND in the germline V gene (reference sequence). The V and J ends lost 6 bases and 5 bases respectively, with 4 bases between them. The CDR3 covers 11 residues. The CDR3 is CASRANEKLFF. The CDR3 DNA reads TGTGCCAGTAGGGCAAATGAAAAACTGTTTTTT.

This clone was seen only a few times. The CDR3 sequence is CASSLRGGAETQYF. The DNA of the CDR3 is TGTGCCAGCAGCTTAAGAGGGGGGGCTGAGACCCAGTACTTC. This chain uses TRBV7-2 with TRBJ2-5, with TRBD2 as a possible D gene (7 bases). This CDR3 spans 14 amino acids. Trimming removed 2 bases at V and 5 bases at J, with 12 bases between. Germline-derived CDR1 and CDR2 are SGHTA and FQGNSA. The full variable domain, rest sourced from reference TRBV7-2 and TRBJ2-5, is GAGVSQSPSNKVTEKGKDVELRCDPISGHTALYWYRQSLGQGLEFLIYFQGNSAPDKSGLPSDRFSAERTGGSVSTLTIQRTQQEDSAVYLCASSLRGGAETQYFGPGTRLLVL.

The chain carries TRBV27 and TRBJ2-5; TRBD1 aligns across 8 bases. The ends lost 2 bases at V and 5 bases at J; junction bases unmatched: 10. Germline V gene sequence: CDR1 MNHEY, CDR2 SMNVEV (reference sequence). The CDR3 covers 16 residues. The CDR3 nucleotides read TGTGCCAGCAGTTTAGGAAGACAGGGGCGTGGGGAGACCCAGTACTTC. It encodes CASSLGRQGRGETQYF.

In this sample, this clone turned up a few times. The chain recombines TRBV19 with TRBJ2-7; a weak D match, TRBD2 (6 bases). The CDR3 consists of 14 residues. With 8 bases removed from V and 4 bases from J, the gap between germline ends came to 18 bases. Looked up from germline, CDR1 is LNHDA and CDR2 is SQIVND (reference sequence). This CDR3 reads CASSEFGSGYEQYF. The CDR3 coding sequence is TGTGCCAGTTCTGAGTTCGGCAGCGGGTACGAGCAGTACTTC.